This T cell receptor (beta chain) stems from a study of regulatory T cells. Study-wide findings and caveats: Skewed V and J usage and few unique V-J pairs marked patient repertoires, most in Tregs. Hydrophobic residues at CDR3 positions 6 and 7 were enriched in conventional CD4+ T cells of CD3G-deficient patients.

Primers: 52 TRBV forward and 13 TRBJ reverse. The data were produced by immunoSEQ multiplex PCR, yet TCRdb's version contains in-frame clones alone and is incomplete. This sample has some 15,000 clones, with roughly 82% found just once. A remark on this clone: The target antigen is unknown.

The length of the CDR3 is 15 residues. V was pared by 6 bases and J by 2 bases, with 6 bases of the junction left unmatched. Germline CDR1 SGHAT, CDR2 FQNNGV. The gene calls are TRBV11-2 and TRBJ2-2, with 7 bases identical to TRBD1. Sequencing was done on a sample of conventional CD4+ T cells sorted from blood. The receptor comes from a person aged 30-39 years with CD3G deficiency. In DNA form, the CDR3 reads TGTGCCAGCAGTTACAGGGGTGATAACACCGGGGAGCTGTTTTTT. It codes for CASSYRGDNTGELFF.